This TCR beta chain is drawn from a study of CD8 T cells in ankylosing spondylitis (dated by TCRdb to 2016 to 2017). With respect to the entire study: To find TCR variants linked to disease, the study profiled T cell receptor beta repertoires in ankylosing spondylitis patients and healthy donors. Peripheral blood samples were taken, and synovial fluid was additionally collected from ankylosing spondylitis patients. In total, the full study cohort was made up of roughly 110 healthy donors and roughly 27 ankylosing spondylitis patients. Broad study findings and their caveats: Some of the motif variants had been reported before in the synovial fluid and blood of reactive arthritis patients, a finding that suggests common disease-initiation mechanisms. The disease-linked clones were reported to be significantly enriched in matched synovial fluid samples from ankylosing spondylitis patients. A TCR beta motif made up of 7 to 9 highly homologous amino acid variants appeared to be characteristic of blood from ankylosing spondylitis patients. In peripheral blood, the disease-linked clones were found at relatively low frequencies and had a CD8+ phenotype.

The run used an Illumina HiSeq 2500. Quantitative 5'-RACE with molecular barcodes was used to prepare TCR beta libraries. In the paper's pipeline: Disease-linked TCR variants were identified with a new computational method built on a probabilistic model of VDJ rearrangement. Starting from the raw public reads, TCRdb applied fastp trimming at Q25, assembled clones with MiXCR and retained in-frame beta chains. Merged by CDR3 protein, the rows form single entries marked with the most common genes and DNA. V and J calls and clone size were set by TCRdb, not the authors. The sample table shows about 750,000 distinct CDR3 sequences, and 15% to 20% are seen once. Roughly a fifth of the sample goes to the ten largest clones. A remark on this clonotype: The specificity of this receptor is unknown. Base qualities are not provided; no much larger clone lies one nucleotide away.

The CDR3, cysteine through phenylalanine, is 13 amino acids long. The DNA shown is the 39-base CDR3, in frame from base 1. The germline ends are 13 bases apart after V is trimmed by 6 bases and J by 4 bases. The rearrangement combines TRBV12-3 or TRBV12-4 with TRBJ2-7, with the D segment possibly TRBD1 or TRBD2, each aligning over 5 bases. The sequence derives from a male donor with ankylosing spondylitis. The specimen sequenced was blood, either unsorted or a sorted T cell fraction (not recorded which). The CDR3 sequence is CASSHGTPYEQYF. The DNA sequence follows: TGTGCCAGCAGCCACGGGACCCCTTACGAGCAGTACTTC.